What follows are 10 T cell receptor beta chains derived from one specimen sequenced in a study of blood T cell repertoires in COVID-19. Method: immunoSEQ multiplex PCR; TCRdb's copy keeps in-frame clones and lacks some. The sample records 75,000 to 80,000 clones, about 88% being singletons. Sequenced sample: peripheral blood. The receptors were sampled from a human donor in a cohort sampled during active COVID-19.

This sequence joins TRBV3-1 (or the pseudogene TRBV3-2) and TRBJ2-1; 11 bases are shared with TRBD2. Losses at the gene ends were 3 bases for V and 4 bases for J; bases not matched to a gene: 11. Germline assignment: CDR1 LGHDT and CDR2 YNNKEL (reference sequence). The CDR3 spans 18 residues. CDR3 DNA sequence: TGTGCCAGCAGCCAGTATGGGGGACTAGCGGCAGTTTACAATGAGCAGTTCTTC. Its translation: CASSQYGGLAAVYNEQFF.

The rearrangement links TRBV7-2 to TRBJ2-5; weak D call: TRBD2 (6 bases). CDR3 length equals 13 residues. Trimming removed 5 bases at V and 5 bases at J, with 12 bases between. Germline V lookup: CDR1 SGHTA, CDR2 FQGNSA. CDR3 sequence reads: CASSLDYRETQYF. CDR3 bases: TGTGCCAGCAGCCTGGACTACCGGGAGACCCAGTACTTC.

The chain links TRBV7-9 to TRBJ1-4, with a possible D match to TRBD1 (5 bases). V was cut by 3 bases and J by 7 bases, with 12 bases left in between. Germline V gene lookup returns CDR1 SEHNR and CDR2 FQNEAQ (reference sequence). This CDR3 is built from 14 residues. CDR3 sequence (DNA): TGTGCCAGCAGCTTCGCGGGGAGGGGTGAAAAACTGTTTTTT. This codes for CASSFAGRGEKLFF.

This rearrangement joins TRBV19 to TRBJ2-2, with D maybe TRBD1 (6 bases). V was clipped by 7 bases and J by 4 bases, with 16 bases between them. In germline, CDR1 is LNHDA, CDR2 SQIVND (reference sequence). CDR3 length: 15 amino acids. The CDR3 protein is CASMVAGVATGELFF. The CDR3 region has the DNA TGTGCCAGTATGGTGGCAGGGGTCGCCACCGGGGAGCTGTTTTTT.

The chain is built from TRBV4-3 and TRBJ2-1; no clear D. The germline CDR1 and CDR2 sequences are LGHNA and YSLEER. CDR3 length: 15 residues. Trimming shortened V by 4 bases and J by 1 base, and 11 bases separated the two germline ends. The CDR3 loop reads CASSRGTQSYNEQFF. The DNA for the CDR3 is TGCGCCAGCAGCCGCGGCACGCAGTCCTACAATGAGCAGTTCTTC.

The table lists this clone with a few counts. V gene TRBV30 combines with J gene TRBJ2-2; 8 bases line up with TRBD2. CDR1 is GTSNPN, CDR2 SVGIG, per germline (reference sequence). CDR3 length equals 16 residues. After removal of 3 bases from V and 0 bases from J, the junction contained 6 bases not matched to a gene. In DNA, the CDR3 is TGTGCCTGGAGCGGGGCGGGGGGAACGAACACCGGGGAGCTGTTTTTT. It specifies CAWSGAGGTNTGELFF.

The chain links TRBV5-6 to TRBJ1-5; a possible D gene is TRBD1 (5 bases). Germline CDR1 reads SGHDT; CDR2 reads YYEEEE. The CDR3 is 16 amino acids. Trimming shortened V by 0 bases and J by 7 bases, and 17 bases separated the two germline ends. CDR3 loop: CASSLAAGELGQPQHF. DNA for the CDR3: TGTGCCAGCAGCTTGGCGGCGGGGGAACTGGGCCAGCCCCAGCATTTT. Looking up the rest from reference TRBV5-6 and TRBJ1-5 gives the full variable domain: DAGVTQSPTHLIKTRGQQVTLRCSPKSGHDTVSWYQQALGQGPQFIFQYYEEEERQRGNFPDRFSGHQFPNYSSELNVNALLLGDSALYLCASSLAAGELGQPQHFGDGTRLSIL.

The sample holds one count of this clone. This chain joins TRBV3-1 (or the pseudogene TRBV3-2) and TRBJ2-1; 10 positions match TRBD2. CDR1 and CDR2 from the germline V gene are LGHDT and YNNKEL (reference sequence). This CDR3 has 14 residues. V lost 4 bases, J lost 5 bases, and 2 bases stayed unmatched. Written as DNA, the CDR3 is TGTGCCAGCAGCCCTAGCGGGAGCCACAATGAGCAGTTCTTC. This codes for CASSPSGSHNEQFF.

The rearrangement joins TRBV9 to TRBJ2-2, with D unresolved. CDR3 length equals 13 residues. V gave up 4 bases and J gave up 6 bases, with 10 bases separating them. Germline V gene sequence: CDR1 SGDLS, CDR2 YYNGEE. CDR3 protein: CASSTLAAGELFF. The CDR3, as DNA: TGTGCCAGCAGCACCTTGGCGGCCGGGGAGCTGTTTTTT.

The chain links TRBV12-5 to TRBJ2-2, with D possibly TRBD1 on 6 matching bases. The CDR3 is 16 amino acids. Germline assignment: CDR1 LGHNT and CDR2 FRNRAP. Between the trimmed V and J ends, which lost 0 bases and 5 bases, there was a span of 13 bases. The CDR3, as DNA: TGTGCTAGTGGTTTGGTGGTAAACAGGGATACCGGGGAGCTGTTTTTT. Translated, it gives CASGLVVNRDTGELFF.